The T cell receptor (beta chain) under discussion was sequenced for a study of T cell responses to AZD1222 COVID-19 vaccine. Overall study findings and caveats: The donors showed a predominance of white British ancestry and of females, with possible underestimation of clonal diversity. With two AZD1222 doses given, Spike-specific TCR breadth and depth both rose.

This clone was detected only once. Its specificity is not known. The protocol was immunoSEQ multiplex PCR, while the TCRdb copy is restricted to in-frame clones and leaves out a portion. Of fewer than 150,000 clones listed, over 75% are singletons. Sequenced here: peripheral blood, sampled on day 0 of AZD1222 vaccination. This clonotype was obtained from an adult in good health.

The CDR3 is CASSSRGATEQFF. CDR3 DNA sequence: TGTGCCAGCAGCTCAAGGGGGGCGACTGAGCAGTTCTTC. The chain employs TRBV7-2 and TRBJ2-1; D is perhaps TRBD1 or TRBD2 (6 bases each). The CDR3 sequence is 13 residues long. Trimming took off 4 bases at V and 9 bases at J, with 13 bases between the two ends. Germline V CDR1 and CDR2: SGHTA, FQGNSA.